One T cell receptor beta chain is described in this entry. Its antigen is not known. The sample is drawn from a study of graft-versus-host responses after intestinal transplantation. Study-wide background: Among the recipients, transplants were multivisceral, liver-intestinal, or isolated intestinal. All recipients were given anti-thymocyte globulin induction, and tacrolimus and steroids were then administered for around three years. Points from the study as a whole: Some GvH clones appeared in ileal mucosa or blood before recipient bone marrow. Individuals who had graft-donor T cell macrochimerism had allografts that showed high graft-versus-host to host-versus-graft clonal ratios.

TCRdb keeps only in-frame clones here, not all; method: immunoSEQ multiplex PCR. Of some 97,000 clones in the sample, roughly 87% are singletons; the top ten hold 0.95%. The CDR3 runs to 17 residues. The V end lost 3 bases, the J end lost 1 base, and 19 bases lay between the germline ends. The germline V gene has CDR1 SGHRS and CDR2 YFSETQ. The chain carries TRBV5-1 and TRBJ1-1; weak D call: TRBD1 (5 bases). This clonotype was obtained from a human donor who was the organ donor for an intestinal transplant. Here the sequenced sample was unstimulated CD4+ T cells sorted from spleen or lymph node cells, taken before transplant. The CDR3 loop is CASSSEPGPGQNTEAFF. Here the CDR3 DNA reads TGCGCCAGCAGCTCTGAGCCAGGACCGGGGCAGAACACTGAAGCTTTCTTT.